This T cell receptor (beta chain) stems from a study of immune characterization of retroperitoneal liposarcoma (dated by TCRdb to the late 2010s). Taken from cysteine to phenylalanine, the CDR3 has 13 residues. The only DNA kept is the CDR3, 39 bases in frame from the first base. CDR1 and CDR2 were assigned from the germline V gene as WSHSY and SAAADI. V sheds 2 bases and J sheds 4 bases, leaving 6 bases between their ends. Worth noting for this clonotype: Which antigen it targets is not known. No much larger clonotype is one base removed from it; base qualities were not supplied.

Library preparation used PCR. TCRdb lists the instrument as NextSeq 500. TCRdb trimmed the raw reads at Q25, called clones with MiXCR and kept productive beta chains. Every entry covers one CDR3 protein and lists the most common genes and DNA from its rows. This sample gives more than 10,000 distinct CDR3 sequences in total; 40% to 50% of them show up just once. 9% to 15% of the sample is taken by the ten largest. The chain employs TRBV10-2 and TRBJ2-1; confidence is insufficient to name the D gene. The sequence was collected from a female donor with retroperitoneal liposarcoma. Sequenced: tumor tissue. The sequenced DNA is TGCGCCAGCAGTGAGAAGAGATACAATGAGCAGTTCTTC. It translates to CASSEKRYNEQFF.